This T cell receptor beta chain was captured in a study of blood T cells in healthy people across ages. For the second PCR, which ran for roughly 7 to 11 cycles, a sample-barcoded 5' primer and a J-beta primer mix were used. TCRdb processed the 5' RACE reads anew with MiXCR; each CDR3 protein has one entry. The sample records about 900,000 distinct CDR3 sequences, under 50% being singletons. Germline trimming cut 5 bases from V and 1 base from J; bases unmatched to any gene: 4. This CDR3 contains 14 residues. Germline-derived CDR1 and CDR2 are MNHEY and SMNVEV (reference sequence). This sequence joins TRBV27 and TRBJ1-1, with 7 bases identical to TRBD1. This TCR was sampled from a man aged 25 to 40 in good health. The sequenced sample was blood. The CDR3 coding sequence is TGTGCCAGCAGTACGTACAGGGGGAACACTGAAGCTTTCTTT. It specifies CASSTYRGNTEAFF.